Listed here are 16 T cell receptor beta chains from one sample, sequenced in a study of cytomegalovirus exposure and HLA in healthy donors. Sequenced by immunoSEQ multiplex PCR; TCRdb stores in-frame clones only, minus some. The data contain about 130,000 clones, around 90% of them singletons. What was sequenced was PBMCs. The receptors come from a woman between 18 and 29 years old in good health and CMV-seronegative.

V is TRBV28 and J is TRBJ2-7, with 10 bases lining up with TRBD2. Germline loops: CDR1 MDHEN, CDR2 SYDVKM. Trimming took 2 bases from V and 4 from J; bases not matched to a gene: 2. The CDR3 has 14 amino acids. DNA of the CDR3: TGTGCCAGCAGTTTAGGACTAGCGGAGTACGAGCAGTACTTC. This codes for CASSLGLAEYEQYF.

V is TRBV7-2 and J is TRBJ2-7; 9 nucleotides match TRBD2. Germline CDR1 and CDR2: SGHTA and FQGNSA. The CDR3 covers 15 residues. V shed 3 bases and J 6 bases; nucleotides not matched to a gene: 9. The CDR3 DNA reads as TGTGCCAGCAGCTTCGATGCTCTAGCGGGACCCGAGCAGTACTTC. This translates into CASSFDALAGPEQYF. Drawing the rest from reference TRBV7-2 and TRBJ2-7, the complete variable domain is GAGVSQSPSNKVTEKGKDVELRCDPISGHTALYWYRQSLGQGLEFLIYFQGNSAPDKSGLPSDRFSAERTGGSVSTLTIQRTQQEDSAVYLCASSFDALAGPEQYFGPGTRLTVT.

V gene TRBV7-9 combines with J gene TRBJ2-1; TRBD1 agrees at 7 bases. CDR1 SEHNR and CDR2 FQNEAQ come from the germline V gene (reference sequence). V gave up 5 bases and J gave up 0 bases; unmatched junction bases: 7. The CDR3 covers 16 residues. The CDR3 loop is CASSPRTGDSYNEQFF. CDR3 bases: TGTGCCAGCAGCCCACGAACAGGGGACTCCTACAATGAGCAGTTCTTC. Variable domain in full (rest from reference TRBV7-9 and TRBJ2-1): DTGVSQNPRHKITKRGQNVTFRCDPISEHNRLYWYRQTLGQGPEFLTYFQNEAQLEKSRLLSDRFSAERPKGSFSTLEIQRTEQGDSAMYLCASSPRTGDSYNEQFFGPGTRLTVL.

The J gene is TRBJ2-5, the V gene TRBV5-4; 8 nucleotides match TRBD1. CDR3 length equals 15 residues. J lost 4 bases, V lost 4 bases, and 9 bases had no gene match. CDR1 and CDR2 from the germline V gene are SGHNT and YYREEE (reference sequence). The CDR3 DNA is TGTGCCAGCAGCGGCTCCGGGACAGGCTCAGAGACCCAGTACTTC. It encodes CASSGSGTGSETQYF.

CDR3 loop: CASSLVVGRARNEQFF. In nucleotides, the CDR3 is TGCGCCAGCAGCTTGGTCGTCGGGAGGGCGAGGAATGAGCAGTTCTTC. The V gene is TRBV5-1, the J gene TRBJ2-1; 8 nucleotides match TRBD2. V lost 0 bases to trimming and J lost 7 bases; unmatched junction nucleotides: 9. The CDR3 covers 16 residues. The germline CDR1 and CDR2 sequences are SGHRS and YFSETQ.

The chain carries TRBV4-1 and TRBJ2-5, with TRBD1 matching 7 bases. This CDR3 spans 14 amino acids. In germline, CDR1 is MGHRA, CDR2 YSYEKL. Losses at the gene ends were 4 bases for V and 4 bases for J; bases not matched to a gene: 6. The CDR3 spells CASSLQGVGETQYF. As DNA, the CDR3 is TGCGCCAGCAGCCTCCAGGGGGTTGGAGAGACCCAGTACTTC.

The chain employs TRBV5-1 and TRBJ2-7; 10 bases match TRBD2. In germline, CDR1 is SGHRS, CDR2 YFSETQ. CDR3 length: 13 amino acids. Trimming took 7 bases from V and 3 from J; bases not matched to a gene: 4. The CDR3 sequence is CASRRTSGYEQYF. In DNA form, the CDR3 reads TGCGCCAGCCGGAGGACTAGCGGCTACGAGCAGTACTTC.

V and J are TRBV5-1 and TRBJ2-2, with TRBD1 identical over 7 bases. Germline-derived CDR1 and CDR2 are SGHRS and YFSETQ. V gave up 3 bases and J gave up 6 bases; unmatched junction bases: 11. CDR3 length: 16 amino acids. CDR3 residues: CASSSVYRGGSGELFF. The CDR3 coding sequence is TGCGCCAGCAGCTCGGTTTACAGGGGCGGCTCCGGGGAGCTGTTTTTT.

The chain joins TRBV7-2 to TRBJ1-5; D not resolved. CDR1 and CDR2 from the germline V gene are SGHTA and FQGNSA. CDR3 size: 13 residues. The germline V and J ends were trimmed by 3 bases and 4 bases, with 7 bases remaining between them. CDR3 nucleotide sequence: TGTGCCAGCAGCTTGTACATTAATCAGCCCCAGCATTTT. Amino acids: CASSLYINQPQHF.

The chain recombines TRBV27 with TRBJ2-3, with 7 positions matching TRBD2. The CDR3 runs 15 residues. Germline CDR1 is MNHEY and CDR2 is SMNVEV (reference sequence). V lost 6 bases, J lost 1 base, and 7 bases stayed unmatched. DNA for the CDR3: TGTGCCAGCAGAAGGGACGGGAGGCGCACAGATACGCAGTATTTT. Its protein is CASRRDGRRTDTQYF.

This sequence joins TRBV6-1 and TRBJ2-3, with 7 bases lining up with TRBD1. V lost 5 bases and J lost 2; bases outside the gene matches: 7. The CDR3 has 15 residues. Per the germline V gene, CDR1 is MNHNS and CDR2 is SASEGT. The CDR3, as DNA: TGTGCCAGCAGTCTGGACAGGACCTACACAGATACGCAGTATTTT. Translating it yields CASSLDRTYTDTQYF.

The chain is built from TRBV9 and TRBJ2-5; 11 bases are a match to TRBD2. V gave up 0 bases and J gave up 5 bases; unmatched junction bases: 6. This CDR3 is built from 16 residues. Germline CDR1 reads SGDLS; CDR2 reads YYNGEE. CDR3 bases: TGTGCCAGCAGCGTAGGGGTAGCGGGAGGGCAGGAGACCCAGTACTTC. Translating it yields CASSVGVAGGQETQYF.

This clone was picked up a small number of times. CDR3: CTSSHPGQGIGEQYF. Here the CDR3 DNA reads TGCACCAGCAGCCACCCGGGACAGGGGATCGGCGAGCAGTACTTC. This sequence joins TRBV1 and TRBJ2-7; the table gives TRBD1 as D, unverified against the DNA. TRBV1 counts as a pseudogene. CDR3 length: 15 amino acids.

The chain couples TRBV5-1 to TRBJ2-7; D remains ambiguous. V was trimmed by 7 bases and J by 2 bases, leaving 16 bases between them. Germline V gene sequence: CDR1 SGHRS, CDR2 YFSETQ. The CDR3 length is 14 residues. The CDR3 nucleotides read TGCGCCAGCCGAACCGGAGCCCTAACCTACGAGCAGTACTTC. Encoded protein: CASRTGALTYEQYF.

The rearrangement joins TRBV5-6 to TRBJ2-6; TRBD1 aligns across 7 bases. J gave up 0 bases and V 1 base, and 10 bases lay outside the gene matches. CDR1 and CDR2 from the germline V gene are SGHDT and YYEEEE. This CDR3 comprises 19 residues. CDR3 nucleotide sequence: TGTGCCAGCAGCTTGAGAAGGGGGCGTTTATTCTCTGGGGCCAACGTCCTGACTTTC. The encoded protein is CASSLRRGRLFSGANVLTF. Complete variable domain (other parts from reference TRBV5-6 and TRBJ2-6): DAGVTQSPTHLIKTRGQQVTLRCSPKSGHDTVSWYQQALGQGPQFIFQYYEEEERQRGNFPDRFSGHQFPNYSSELNVNALLLGDSALYLCASSLRRGRLFSGANVLTFGAGSRLTVL.

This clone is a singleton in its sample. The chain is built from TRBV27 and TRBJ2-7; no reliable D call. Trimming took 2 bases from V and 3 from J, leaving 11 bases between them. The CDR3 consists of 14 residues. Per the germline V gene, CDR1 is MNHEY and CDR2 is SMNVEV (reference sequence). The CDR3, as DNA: TGTGCCAGCAGTTTAGCGGAAATGGGCTACGAGCAGTACTTC. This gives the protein CASSLAEMGYEQYF.